Following are 21 T cell receptor beta chains from one sample sequenced in a study of sequential checkpoint blockade in melanoma. Treatment denoted: randomized to nivolumab then ipilimumab (arm A) or the reverse (arm B). Some clones are missing from TCRdb's copy, which holds only in-frame ones; the method was immunoSEQ multiplex PCR. Of about 12,000 clones detected, more than 60% appear once; the ten largest clones hold around 10%. The material was CD8+ T cells sorted from blood (inferred from file names), obtained from a patient given nivolumab and ipilimumab in sequence. The receptor source for this set is a human donor with melanoma.

Note on this clone: The sample holds other DNA sequences that translate to the same CDR3. The chain employs TRBV19 and TRBJ2-1, with TRBD2 matching 11 bases. Looked up from germline, CDR1 is LNHDA and CDR2 is SQIVND (reference sequence). The CDR3 covers 15 residues. The junction had 4 bases not matched to a gene; V was cut back by 5 bases and J by 4 bases. The CDR3 spells CASSLTSGDYNEQFF. CDR3 DNA sequence: TGTGCCAGTAGTTTGACTAGCGGGGATTACAATGAGCAGTTCTTC.

The CDR3 is CASTGLAGAYNEQFF. For the CDR3, the DNA is TGTGCCAGCACTGGACTAGCGGGCGCCTACAATGAGCAGTTCTTC. V is TRBV6-5 and J is TRBJ2-1; 11 bases map to TRBD2. Unmatched junction bases numbered 4, after V lost 7 bases and J lost 2 bases. The CDR3 sequence is 15 residues long. Germline V gene data show CDR1 as MNHEY and CDR2 as SVGAGI.

The chain recombines TRBV4-2 with TRBJ2-7; 9 bases line up with TRBD1. The CDR3 has 15 amino acids. Trimming took 3 bases from V and 5 from J; bases not matched to a gene: 8. In germline, CDR1 is LGHNA, CDR2 YNFKEQ. CDR3 nucleotide sequence: TGTGCCAGCAGCCAGGCCGGGACAGGGTATCACGAGCAGTACTTC. Translated, it gives CASSQAGTGYHEQYF.

This clone was counted once. The chain uses TRBV18 and TRBJ2-1; D possibly corresponds to TRBD1 (5 bases). With 5 bases removed from V and 1 base from J, the gap between germline ends came to 12 bases. The germline CDR1 and CDR2 sequences are KGHSH and LQKENI. This CDR3 spans 15 amino acids. This CDR3 is CASSSGQLSYNEQFF. The CDR3 nucleotides read TGTGCCAGCTCATCAGGACAACTGTCCTACAATGAGCAGTTCTTC.

This clone was seen only a few times. The chain couples TRBV19 to TRBJ2-7; D perhaps matches TRBD2 (5 bases). Trimming shortened V by 3 bases and J by 5 bases, and 8 bases separated the two germline ends. From germline, CDR1 is LNHDA and CDR2 SQIVND (reference sequence). The CDR3 contains 12 residues. The CDR3 region has the DNA TGTGCCAGTAGTATGACCGGGGACGAGCAGTACTTC. As protein: CASSMTGDEQYF.

This chain uses TRBV7-9 with TRBJ2-7; maybe TRBD2 (6 bases). The CDR3 has 16 amino acids. The germline V and J ends were trimmed by 4 bases and 5 bases, with 21 bases remaining between them. Germline CDR1 is SEHNR and CDR2 is FQNEAQ (reference sequence). The CDR3 spells CASSSFQAEGRNEQYF. As DNA, the CDR3 is TGTGCCAGCAGCTCATTCCAAGCGGAGGGGAGGAACGAGCAGTACTTC.

By sample share, this clone is medium-sized. The J gene is TRBJ2-1, the V gene TRBV11-2; a possible D gene is TRBD2 (5 bases). The V end lost 1 base, the J end lost 10 bases, and 14 bases lay between the germline ends. CDR1 and CDR2 (germline): SGHAT, FQNNGV. CDR3 length: 14 amino acids. This CDR3 reads CASSLAPQSGEQFF. The CDR3 coding sequence is TGTGCCAGCAGCTTAGCACCCCAAAGCGGAGAGCAGTTCTTC.

This clone was counted a single time. The V gene is TRBV2, the J gene TRBJ2-7; 9 nucleotides line up with TRBD1. The CDR3 runs to 14 residues. In germline, CDR1 is SNHLY, CDR2 FYNNEI. The ends lost 8 bases at V and 4 bases at J; junction bases unmatched: 9. The CDR3 loop is CASVGQGGLYEQYF. The CDR3, as DNA: TGTGCCAGCGTGGGACAGGGTGGTTTATACGAGCAGTACTTC.

This chain uses TRBV6-5 with TRBJ2-7, with 9 bases lining up with TRBD2. Germline loops: CDR1 MNHEY, CDR2 SVGAGI. V dropped 5 bases and J dropped 0; count of bases not matched to a gene: 5. The CDR3 consists of 15 residues. This CDR3 reads CASSPFSGSSYEQYF. CDR3 DNA sequence: TGTGCCAGCAGTCCATTTAGCGGGAGCTCCTACGAGCAGTACTTC.

The rearrangement links TRBV2 to TRBJ2-7, with 14 nucleotides matching TRBD2. After removal of 3 bases from V and 6 bases from J, the junction contained 7 bases not matched to a gene. Germline V gene data show CDR1 as SNHLY and CDR2 as FYNNEI. This CDR3 has 16 residues. The CDR3 region has the DNA TGTGCCAGCAGTGACCCCGGGACTAGCGGGAGTGGCGAGCAGTACTTC. Translating gives CASSDPGTSGSGEQYF. The full variable domain, in which reference TRBV2 and TRBJ2-7 provide the parts outside the CDR3, is EPEVTQTPSHQVTQMGQEVILRCVPISNHLYFYWYRQILGQKVEFLVSFYNNEISEKSEIFDDQFSVERPDGSNFTLKIRSTKLEDSAMYFCASSDPGTSGSGEQYFGPGTRLTVT.

The J gene is TRBJ2-1, the V gene TRBV7-8; 7 nucleotides align to TRBD1. Losses at the gene ends were 1 base for V and 14 bases for J; bases not matched to a gene: 11. Germline CDR1 is SGHVS and CDR2 is FQNEAQ. The length of the CDR3 is 14 residues. The CDR3 sequence is CASSLDQGGYGKFF. The DNA for the CDR3 is TGTGCCAGCAGCTTAGATCAAGGGGGCTATGGAAAGTTCTTC.

This clone was detected only once. The rearrangement uses TRBV30 and TRBJ1-5; TRBD1 agrees at 11 bases. Germline V gene lookup returns CDR1 GTSNPN and CDR2 SVGIG (reference sequence). Trimming at V came to 2 bases and at J to 5 bases, leaving 2 bases not matched to a gene. This CDR3 is 14 amino acids long. The CDR3 coding sequence is TGTGCCTGGAGTTGGGGACAGGGGGATCAGCCCCAGCATTTT. Encoded protein: CAWSWGQGDQPQHF.

The chain couples TRBV5-1 to TRBJ2-5; 16 bases fit TRBD2. After removal of 7 bases from V and 1 base from J, the junction contained 10 bases not matched to a gene. This CDR3 comprises 18 residues. The germline V gene encodes CDR1 SGHRS and CDR2 YFSETQ. CDR3 DNA: TGCGCCAGCTCGGAGGGGACTAGCGGGAGGGCCGGCCAAGAGACCCAGTACTTC. This codes for CASSEGTSGRAGQETQYF.

V gene TRBV6-5 combines with J gene TRBJ1-5, with a possible D match to TRBD1 (5 bases). Trimming removed 2 bases at V and 5 bases at J, with 10 bases between. This CDR3 comprises 14 residues. Germline loops: CDR1 MNHEY, CDR2 SVGAGI. This chain's CDR3 is CASSYAQGDQPQHF. CDR3 coding DNA: TGTGCCAGCAGTTACGCTCAGGGTGATCAGCCCCAGCATTTT.

The rearrangement links TRBV28 to TRBJ2-3; D may be TRBD1 (6 bases). The CDR3 runs 15 residues. CDR1 is MDHEN and CDR2 is SYDVKM in the germline V gene. The germline V and J ends were trimmed by 5 bases and 0 bases, with 12 bases remaining between them. CDR3 sequence (DNA): TGTGCCAGCAGTGAGGGGACATCTAGCACAGATACGCAGTATTTT. Protein: CASSEGTSSTDTQYF. Filled out from reference TRBV28 and TRBJ2-3, the complete variable domain reads DVKVTQSSRYLVKRTGEKVFLECVQDMDHENMFWYRQDPGLGLRLIYFSYDVKMKEKGDIPEGYSVSREKKERFSLILESASTNQTSMYLCASSEGTSSTDTQYFGPGTRLTVL.

The J gene is TRBJ2-1, the V gene TRBV5-3; D gene uncertain. TRBV5-3 is known as an ORF, though its function is uncertain. V was cut by 4 bases and J by 3 bases, with 17 bases left in between. The CDR3 consists of 16 residues. The CDR3 sequence: CARSLRIAVYYNEQFF. The CDR3 region has the DNA TGTGCCAGAAGCCTACGAATAGCTGTATACTACAATGAGCAGTTCTTC.

V usage is TRBV29-1 and J usage is TRBJ2-1, with TRBD2 matching over 9 bases. With V trimmed by 5 bases and J by 1 base, 9 bases remained unmatched. The CDR3 loop spans 16 amino acids. Per germline, CDR1 SQVTM and CDR2 ANQGSEA. This chain's CDR3 is CSVFGESGRSYNEQFF. CDR3 DNA: TGCAGCGTTTTTGGTGAAAGCGGGAGGTCCTACAATGAGCAGTTCTTC.

This clone appeared a single time. Its ends do not fully match the called genes, so a read error is possible. V gene TRBV9 combines with J gene TRBJ2-7; perhaps TRBD1 as D (5 bases). The germline V gene encodes CDR1 SGDLS and CDR2 YYNGEE. The CDR3 totals 14 residues. CDR3 in amino acids: CANSPDSSTYEQYF. The CDR3, as DNA: TGTGCCAACAGCCCTGACAGTTCCACCTACGAGCAGTACTTC. Based on the CDR3 plus reference TRBV9 and TRBJ2-7, the full variable domain is DSGVTQTPKHLITATGQRVTLRCSPRSGDLSVYWYQQSLDQGLQFLIQYYNGEERAKGNILERFSAQQFPDLHSELNLSSLELGDSALYFCANSPDSSTYEQYFGPGTRLTVT.

This clone was seen a handful of times. The CDR3 here is CASSDLTGGFPTAFF. The CDR3 DNA is TGTGCCAGCAGCGACCTGACAGGGGGCTTTCCGACAGCTTTCTTT. The chain links TRBV6-1 to TRBJ1-1; 10 bases agree with TRBD1. CDR1 and CDR2 from the germline V gene are MNHNS and SASEGT. The trim removed 6 bases at V and 10 bases at J, leaving 14 bases unmatched. The CDR3 loop spans 15 amino acids.

For the CDR3, the DNA is TGTGCCAGTAGTATTGTGACAGCTTGGAATTCACCCCTCCACTTT. It encodes CASSIVTAWNSPLHF. The chain has TRBV19 and TRBJ1-6; weak D call: TRBD1 (5 bases). Looked up from germline, CDR1 is LNHDA and CDR2 is SQIVND (reference sequence). The CDR3 runs to 15 residues. The V and J ends lost 3 bases and 7 bases respectively, with 13 bases between them. The complete variable domain, with remaining parts taken from reference TRBV19 and TRBJ1-6, reads DGGITQSPKYLFRKEGQNVTLSCEQNLNHDAMYWYRQDPGQGLRLIYYSQIVNDFQKGDIAEGYSVSREKKESFPLTVTSAQKNPTAFYLCASSIVTAWNSPLHFGNGTRLTVT.

This clone was counted a single time. The chain has TRBV28 and TRBJ2-3, with TRBD2 as a possible D gene (6 bases). Deletions cut 0 bases from V and 0 bases from J, with 10 bases between. The CDR3 covers 16 residues. CDR1 MDHEN and CDR2 SYDVKM come from the germline V gene. CDR3 DNA sequence: TGTGCCAGCAGTTTATGGGAGGGCTTAAGCACAGATACGCAGTATTTT. Translating it yields CASSLWEGLSTDTQYF.